This TCR beta chain was sequenced for a study of early T cells in non-severe SARS-CoV-2 infection. Study context: Sequencing used unsorted whole-blood bulk RNA, so chains lack pairing.

The CDR3 contains 14 residues. Germline V gene data show CDR1 as PRHDT and CDR2 as FYEKMQ (reference sequence). Germline trimming cut 9 bases from V and 8 bases from J; bases unmatched to any gene: 12. In the library, individual cDNA molecules carried attached unique molecular identifiers. TCRdb called the 5' RACE reads again in MiXCR, with one record for every CDR3 protein. The table shows around 58,000 distinct CDR3 sequences, with 9.5% to 15% occurring only once. The gene calls are TRBV13 and TRBJ2-1; 8 bases line up with TRBD2. The receptor was derived from an adult who was a healthcare worker with PCR-confirmed SARS-CoV-2 infection or an uninfected control (not recorded which). Sequencing used whole blood. The CDR3 loop reads CASSPGRAGDEQFF. DNA for the CDR3: TGTGCCAGTTCGCCCGGGAGGGCCGGCGATGAGCAGTTCTTC.